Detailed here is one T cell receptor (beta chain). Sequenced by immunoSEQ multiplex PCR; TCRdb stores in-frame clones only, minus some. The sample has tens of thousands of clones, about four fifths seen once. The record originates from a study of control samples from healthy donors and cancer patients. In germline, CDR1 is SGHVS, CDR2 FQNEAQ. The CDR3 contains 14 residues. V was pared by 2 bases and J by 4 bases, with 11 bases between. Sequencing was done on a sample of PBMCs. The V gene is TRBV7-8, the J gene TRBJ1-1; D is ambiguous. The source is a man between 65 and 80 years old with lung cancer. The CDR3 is CASSLRVGSTEAFF. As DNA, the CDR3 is TGTGCCAGCAGCTTACGAGTGGGAAGCACTGAAGCTTTCTTT.